The 22 T cell receptor beta chains listed next were all sequenced from one sample in a study of T cells in Graves' hyperthyroidism and ophthalmopathy (dated by TCRdb to about 2019). Library method: multiplex PCR. Sequenced on an Illumina HiSeq 2000. The TCR beta CDR3 regions were amplified from RNA transcripts. The first round of RT-PCR for the TCR CDR3 was performed with the HTBI primer set and the Qiagen OneStep RT-PCR kit. TCRdb reprocessed the public reads (quality trimming at Q25 with fastp, clone calling with MiXCR) and kept in-frame beta chains. Each entry is one CDR3 protein sequence, shown with its most common DNA and genes. This sample is represented by hundreds of thousands of distinct CDR3 sequences; about 14% of them were singletons. The ten largest clones take up 9.5% to 15% of the sample. The sample consisted of blood. The source of these receptors is a woman between 45 and 60 years old with Graves' ophthalmopathy.

In this sample, this clonotype turned up many times. The chain has TRBV2 and TRBJ2-1, with 10 bases fitting TRBD2. V lost 7 bases, J lost 8 bases, and 20 bases stayed unmatched. Germline CDR1 is SNHLY and CDR2 is FYNNEI. The CDR3 runs 18 residues. The chain's CDR3 is CASNMDMASGSVIDEQFF. The CDR3 DNA sequence: TGTGCCAGCAATATGGACATGGCTAGCGGGAGTGTAATAGATGAGCAGTTCTTC.

This clonotype was detected ten times or more. The chain carries TRBV6-1 and TRBJ2-1; 11 nucleotides line up with TRBD1. V shed 7 bases, J shed 4 bases, and the junction held 3 bases outside the gene matches. This CDR3 spans 14 amino acids. Germline values: CDR1 MNHNS, CDR2 SASEGT. For the CDR3, the DNA is TGTGCCAGCAAAGGGGACAGGGGGTACAATGAGCAGTTCTTC. It specifies CASKGDRGYNEQFF.

This clonotype appeared a few times. V gene TRBV27 combines with J gene TRBJ1-5; D may be TRBD1 (6 bases). In germline, CDR1 is MNHEY, CDR2 SMNVEV (reference sequence). V was shortened by 3 bases and J by 3 bases, with 12 bases between the two germline ends. There are 15 residues in the CDR3. CDR3 sequence reads: CASSFFWGPNQPQHF. CDR3 bases: TGTGCCAGCAGTTTTTTTTGGGGGCCCAATCAGCCCCAGCATTTT.

The rearrangement joins TRBV15 to TRBJ1-4; 9 nucleotides match TRBD1. Trimming at V came to 1 base and at J to 6 bases, leaving 12 bases not matched to a gene. The germline V gene has CDR1 LNHNV and CDR2 YYDKDF (reference sequence). The CDR3 is 18 amino acids. The CDR3 region is CATSRVSGGTGLHEKLFF. CDR3 bases: TGTGCCACCAGCAGAGTTTCCGGCGGGACAGGGCTTCATGAAAAACTGTTTTTT.

This clonotype was counted many times. In DNA form, the CDR3 reads TGCAGTGCTAGAGATCCAGCGGGAGAGGGCTACGAGCAGTACTTC. Its translation: CSARDPAGEGYEQYF. The rearrangement links TRBV20-1 to TRBJ2-7; TRBD2 matches 8 bases. This CDR3 is 15 amino acids long. The trim removed 0 bases at V and 3 bases at J, leaving 7 bases unmatched. Per the germline V gene, CDR1 is DFQATT and CDR2 is SNEGSKA (reference sequence).

This rearrangement joins TRBV28 to TRBJ1-3; TRBD1 agrees at 9 bases. CDR3 length equals 14 residues. Trimming removed 6 bases from V and 2 bases from J; junction bases left unmatched: 2. In germline, CDR1 is MDHEN, CDR2 SYDVKM. CDR3 coding DNA: TGTGCCAGCAGCGGGGACAGGGCTGGAAACACCATATATTTT. Its protein product is CASSGDRAGNTIYF.

In its sample, this clonotype was seen many times. This rearrangement joins TRBV29-1 to TRBJ1-1; 9 nucleotides line up with TRBD1. The CDR3 is 12 residues long. Germline CDR1 and CDR2: SQVTM and ANQGSEA. Trimming took 7 bases from V and 6 from J; bases not matched to a gene: 6. The CDR3 region is CSARDRVSEAFF. The CDR3 DNA follows: TGCAGCGCTAGGGACAGGGTATCTGAAGCTTTCTTT. Full variable domain (outside the CDR3, taken from reference TRBV29-1 and TRBJ1-1): SAVISQKPSRDICQRGTSLTIQCQVDSQVTMMFWYRQQPGQSLTLIATANQGSEATYESGFVIDKFPISRPNLTFSTLTVSNMSPEDSSIYLCSARDRVSEAFFGQGTRLTVV.

The chain combines TRBV20-1 with TRBJ1-3; D uncertain. Per germline, CDR1 DFQATT and CDR2 SNEGSKA (reference sequence). The CDR3 runs 15 residues. Deletions cut 1 base from V and 2 bases from J, with 12 bases between. CDR3 sequence reads: CSARGFGTAGNTIYF. CDR3 bases: TGCAGTGCTAGAGGGTTTGGAACGGCTGGAAACACCATATATTTT.

The chain joins TRBV19 to TRBJ2-7; D gene ambiguous. The CDR3 is 13 residues long. Germline CDR1 and CDR2: LNHDA and SQIVND (reference sequence). The V gene lost 5 bases and the J gene lost 2 bases, with 10 bases spanning the gap. CDR3 DNA: TGTGCCAGTAGTTTTTCGACCACCTACGAGCAGTACTTC. Encoded protein: CASSFSTTYEQYF.

This clonotype was seen only a few times. The J gene is TRBJ2-1, the V gene TRBV19; 8 bases are shared with TRBD2. After removal of 3 bases from V and 4 bases from J, the junction contained 5 bases not matched to a gene. In germline, CDR1 is LNHDA, CDR2 SQIVND (reference sequence). The CDR3 runs to 15 residues. CDR3 sequence reads: CASSIKAGGYNEQFF. CDR3 sequence (DNA): TGTGCCAGTAGTATTAAGGCGGGAGGTTACAATGAGCAGTTCTTC.

For the CDR3, the DNA is TGTGCCAGCAGCGTAGTAGCTAGCGGCACCTACAATGAGCAGTTCTTC. Its translation: CASSVVASGTYNEQFF. V gene TRBV9 combines with J gene TRBJ2-1; 7 nucleotides agree with TRBD2. The V segment lost 0 bases and the J segment 2 bases; nucleotides outside the gene matches: 5. CDR1 is SGDLS and CDR2 is YYNGEE in the germline V gene. The CDR3 sequence is 16 residues long.

This clonotype was found many times. V usage is TRBV5-1 and J usage is TRBJ2-1; 11 bases are shared with TRBD2. The CDR3 length is 15 residues. J was trimmed by 4 bases and V by 3 bases; bases with no gene match: 3. The V gene's germline CDR1 is SGHRS and CDR2 YFSETQ. This CDR3 reads CASSSGTSGYNEQFF. CDR3 sequence (DNA): TGCGCCAGCAGCTCCGGGACTAGCGGATACAATGAGCAGTTCTTC.

There are a few counts of this clonotype. The final CDR3 position lacks the conserved phenylalanine or tryptophan, pointing to a likely read error. The chain carries TRBV6-5 and TRBJ2-7; 8 nucleotides agree with TRBD1. Unmatched junction bases numbered 4, after V lost 2 bases and J lost 1 base. Per germline, CDR1 MNHEY and CDR2 SVGAGI. CDR3 size: 15 residues. CDR3 coding DNA: TGTGCCAGCAGTTACGGACAGGGAGGTTCCTACGAGCAGTACTCC. Its protein is CASSYGQGGSYEQYS.

This clonotype was found a few times. Its ends do not fully match the called genes, so a read error is possible. This chain connects TRBV9 to TRBJ2-1; 7 bases map to TRBD2. Germline V lookup: CDR1 SGDLS, CDR2 YYNGEE. The CDR3 loop spans 15 amino acids. The CDR3 is CASSPYAGELDERFF. In DNA form, the CDR3 reads TGTGCCAGCAGCCCCTATGCGGGGGAACTAGACGAGCGGTTCTTC. The whole variable domain, filled in from reference TRBV9 and TRBJ2-1, reads DSGVTQTPKHLITATGQRVTLRCSPRSGDLSVYWYQQSLDQGLQFLIQYYNGEERAKGNILERFSAQQFPDLHSELNLSSLELGDSALYFCASSPYAGELDERFFGPGTRLTVL.

This clonotype was counted only a few times. The V and J genes are TRBV7-2 and TRBJ1-1; D might be TRBD1 (6 bases). V lost 5 bases and J lost 3, with 25 bases in between. This CDR3 region has 18 residues. The germline gives CDR1 SGHTA, CDR2 FQGNSA. CDR3 bases: TGTGCCAGCAGCCCTATGGGGGGCGGAATGTTAAGGGACACTGAAGCTTTCTTT. Protein sequence: CASSPMGGGMLRDTEAFF.

This clonotype was recorded a few times. The V call is TRBV12-3 or TRBV12-4, the J call TRBJ1-2, with TRBD1 identical over 11 bases. The length of the CDR3 is 14 residues. J gave up 7 bases and V 4 bases, and 5 bases lay outside the gene matches. The CDR3 sequence is CASSWTGTGGGYTF. CDR3 in DNA: TGTGCCAGCAGTTGGACCGGGACAGGGGGTGGCTACACCTTC.

As to this clonotype: Relative to the germline gene, one junction end is altered; a read error may explain this. This chain links TRBV7-9 with TRBJ2-7; 7 nucleotides line up with TRBD1. The CDR3 spans 17 residues. Looked up from germline, CDR1 is SEHNR and CDR2 is FQNEAQ (reference sequence). The CDR3 loop reads CASSLAPQTGNTYEQYF. The CDR3 DNA is TGCGCCAGCAGCTTGGCCCCTCAGACAGGGAACACCTACGAGCAGTACTTC.

The chain is built from TRBV19 and TRBJ1-2; tentatively, D is TRBD1 (6 bases). This CDR3 has 13 residues. Trimming shortened V by 3 bases and J by 4 bases, and 9 bases separated the two germline ends. The germline gives CDR1 LNHDA, CDR2 SQIVND (reference sequence). This CDR3 is CASSMVGGYGYTF. As DNA, the CDR3 is TGTGCCAGTAGTATGGTAGGGGGCTATGGCTACACCTTC. Full variable domain (outside the CDR3, taken from reference TRBV19 and TRBJ1-2): DGGITQSPKYLFRKEGQNVTLSCEQNLNHDAMYWYRQDPGQGLRLIYYSQIVNDFQKGDIAEGYSVSREKKESFPLTVTSAQKNPTAFYLCASSMVGGYGYTFGSGTRLTVV.

The table lists this clonotype with many counts. The chain couples TRBV7-2 to TRBJ1-2; possible D gene TRBD1, 6 bases. V was pared by 5 bases and J by 4 bases, with 14 bases between. The CDR3 runs to 14 residues. Germline V gene data show CDR1 as SGHTA and CDR2 as FQGNSA. The CDR3, as DNA: TGTGCCAGCAGCCTAGGACAGATTTTCTATGGCTACACCTTC. This sequence encodes CASSLGQIFYGYTF.

This clonotype was seen ten or more times. This sequence joins TRBV7-9 and TRBJ2-5, with 9 bases that match TRBD2. Germline V gene data show CDR1 as SEHNR and CDR2 as FQNEAQ (reference sequence). The CDR3 totals 16 residues. After removal of 5 bases from V and 0 bases from J, the junction contained 7 bases not matched to a gene. CDR3 DNA sequence: TGTGCCAGCAGCCTTGGGGTAGCGGGGGACCAAGAGACCCAGTACTTC. Its translation is CASSLGVAGDQETQYF.

The chain couples TRBV6-1 to TRBJ1-1, with D possibly TRBD1 on 5 matching bases. This CDR3 contains 13 residues. Germline CDR1 and CDR2: MNHNS and SASEGT. The V and J ends lost 6 bases and 6 bases respectively, with 14 bases between them. Here the CDR3 DNA reads TGTGCCAGCAGACTAGCGTGGGGGGCTGAAGCTTTCTTT. This translates into CASRLAWGAEAFF.

This clonotype has only one observation. This may come from a read error, since a much larger clone is one base off. The chain links TRBV29-1 to TRBJ2-3; D ambiguous. Germline V lookup: CDR1 SQVTM, CDR2 ANQGSEA. V shed 2 bases and J shed 0 bases, with 12 bases lying between them. The CDR3 spans 15 residues. CDR3 nucleotides: TGCAGCGTTGAATGGAACGAGGTTAGCACAGATACGCAGTATTTT. This gives the protein CSVEWNEVSTDTQYF.